This TCR beta chain derives from a study of control samples from healthy donors and cancer patients. The V end was cut by 3 bases, the J end by 7 bases, with 15 bases between. Germline CDR1 reads DFQATT; CDR2 reads SNEGSKA (reference sequence). The CDR3 contains 13 residues. Profiled with immunoSEQ multiplex PCR; TCRdb holds only in-frame clones, not every one. The table lists approximately 45,000 clones, approximately 90% of them singletons, with 22% in the top ten. The source of this sequence is a woman in her forties with head and neck cancer. The V and J genes are TRBV20-1 and TRBJ2-5; D is perhaps TRBD2 (5 bases). The sample comprised PBMCs. The CDR3 region has the DNA TGCAGTGCTAGTCAAGCACCCCGGGGGACCCAGTACTTC. This translates into CSASQAPRGTQYF.